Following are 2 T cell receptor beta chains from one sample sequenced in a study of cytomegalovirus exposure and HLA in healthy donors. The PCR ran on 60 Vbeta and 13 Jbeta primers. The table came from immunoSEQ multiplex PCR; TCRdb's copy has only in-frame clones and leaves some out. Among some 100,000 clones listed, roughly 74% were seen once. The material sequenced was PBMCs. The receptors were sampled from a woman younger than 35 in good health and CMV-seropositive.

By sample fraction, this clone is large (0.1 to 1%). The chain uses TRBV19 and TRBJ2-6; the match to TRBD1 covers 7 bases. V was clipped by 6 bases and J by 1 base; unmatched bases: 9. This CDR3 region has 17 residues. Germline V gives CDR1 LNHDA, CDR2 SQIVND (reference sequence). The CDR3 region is CASRMDRSYSGANVLTF. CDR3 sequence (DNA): TGTGCCAGTAGGATGGACAGGTCCTATTCTGGGGCCAACGTCCTGACTTTC.

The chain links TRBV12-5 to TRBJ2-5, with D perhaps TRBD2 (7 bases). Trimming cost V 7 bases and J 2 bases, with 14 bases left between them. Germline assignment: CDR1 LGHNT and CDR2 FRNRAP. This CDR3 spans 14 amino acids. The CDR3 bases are TGTGCTAGTGCCCCGGGGGGCTCACAAGAGACCCAGTACTTC. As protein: CASAPGGSQETQYF. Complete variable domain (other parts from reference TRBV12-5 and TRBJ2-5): DARVTQTPRHKVTEMGQEVTMRCQPILGHNTVFWYRQTMMQGLELLAYFRNRAPLDDSGMPKDRFSAEMPDATLATLKIQPSEPRDSAVYFCASAPGGSQETQYFGPGTRLLVL.